The present TCR beta chain was sequenced within a study of T cells in Graves' hyperthyroidism and ophthalmopathy. General study findings and limits: Separation of ophthalmopathy from stable hyperthyroidism was achieved by a 13 V-J model.

Many counts were recorded for this clonotype. What it binds is unknown. In patients aged 18 to 65, hyperthyroidism was newly diagnosed, with duration under 2 months. Blood sampling occurred at first hyperthyroidism diagnosis, ahead of any ophthalmopathy symptoms. TCR beta CDR3 regions were amplified from RNA. RT-PCR in the first round (using the HTBI primer set) targeted the TCR CDR3. TCRdb reprocessed the multiplex PCR reads via MiXCR and lists one record per CDR3 protein. Of approximately 270,000 distinct CDR3 sequences listed, approximately 14% are singletons. The sequenced sample consisted of blood. This TCR was recovered from a woman in her forties with Graves' hyperthyroidism that later progressed to Graves' ophthalmopathy.

CDR3 sequence reads: CASSIDGGPPYNEQFF. For the CDR3, the DNA is TGTGCCAGTAGTATAGATGGGGGCCCACCCTACAATGAGCAGTTCTTC. The chain recombines TRBV19 with TRBJ2-1; D possibly corresponds to TRBD1 (6 bases). With 0 bases removed from V and 2 bases from J, the gap between germline ends came to 11 bases. The germline V gene has CDR1 LNHDA and CDR2 SQIVND (reference sequence). There are 16 residues in the CDR3. Filled out from reference TRBV19 and TRBJ2-1, the complete variable domain reads DGGITQSPKYLFRKEGQNVTLSCEQNLNHDAMYWYRQDPGQGLRLIYYSQIVNDFQKGDIAEGYSVSREKKESFPLTVTSAQKNPTAFYLCASSIDGGPPYNEQFFGPGTRLTVL.